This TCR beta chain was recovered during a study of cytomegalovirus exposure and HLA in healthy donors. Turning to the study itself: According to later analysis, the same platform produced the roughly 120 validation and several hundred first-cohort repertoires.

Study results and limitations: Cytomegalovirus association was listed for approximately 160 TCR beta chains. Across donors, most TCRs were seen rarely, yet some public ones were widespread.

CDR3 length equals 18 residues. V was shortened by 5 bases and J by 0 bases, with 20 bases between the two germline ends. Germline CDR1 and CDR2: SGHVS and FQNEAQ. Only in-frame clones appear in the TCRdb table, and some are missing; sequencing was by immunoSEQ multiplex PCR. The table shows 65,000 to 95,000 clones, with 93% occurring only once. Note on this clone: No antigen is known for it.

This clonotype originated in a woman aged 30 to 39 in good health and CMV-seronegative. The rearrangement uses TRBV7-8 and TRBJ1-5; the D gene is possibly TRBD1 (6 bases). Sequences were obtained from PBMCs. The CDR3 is CASSPRRGGTGSNQPQHF. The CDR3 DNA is TGTGCCAGCAGCCCCCGACGGGGGGGCACGGGTAGCAATCAGCCCCAGCATTTT. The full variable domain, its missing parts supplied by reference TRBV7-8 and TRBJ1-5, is GAGVSQSPRYKVAKRGQDVALRCDPISGHVSLFWYQQALGQGPEFLTYFQNEAQLDKSGLPSDRFFAERPEGSVSTLKIQRTQQEDSAVYLCASSPRRGGTGSNQPQHFGDGTRLSIL.